The 13 T cell receptor beta chains reported below all come from one sample, sequenced in a study of shared clonotypes between healthy human individuals. CD45RO-negative cells were positively selected for CCR7, leaving out terminally differentiated effector memory CD45RA+ cells. The method was immunoSEQ multiplex PCR; TCRdb's version includes in-frame clones alone and lacks a portion of them. The data show millions of clones, just under 95% seen once. Sequenced material: naive CD8+ T cells sorted from blood. The receptors stem from a man aged 18 to 35 in good health.

This chain connects TRBV27 to TRBJ2-1, with TRBD2 matching 7 bases. CDR1 and CDR2 from the germline V gene are MNHEY and SMNVEV (reference sequence). This CDR3 has 13 amino acids. Trimming at V came to 7 bases and at J to 7 bases, leaving 7 bases not matched to a gene. The CDR3 DNA follows: TGTGCCAGCATTAGGGCGGGGGAGAATGAGCAGTTCTTC. Translated: CASIRAGENEQFF.

V gene TRBV7-9 combines with J gene TRBJ2-2, with 7 bases matching TRBD2. The CDR3 consists of 16 residues. The junction had 11 bases not matched to a gene; V was cut back by 5 bases and J by 5 bases. Looked up from germline, CDR1 is SEHNR and CDR2 is FQNEAQ (reference sequence). The CDR3 DNA reads as TGTGCCAGCAGCACTGGGGAGGGAGTTTCGACCGGGGAGCTGTTTTTT. This gives the protein CASSTGEGVSTGELFF.

This chain connects TRBV2 to TRBJ1-4, with D possibly being TRBD1 (5 bases). CDR1 is SNHLY and CDR2 is FYNNEI in the germline V gene. This CDR3 has 17 residues. V lost 7 bases to trimming and J lost 1 base, with 19 bases between them. For the CDR3, the DNA is TGTGCCAGCACCTCCGGGATGGGGGAAGGAACTAATGAAAAACTGTTTTTT. Translating it yields CASTSGMGEGTNEKLFF.

The chain combines TRBV9 with TRBJ1-2, with D unresolved. CDR3 length: 13 amino acids. Trimming left V 8 bases short and J 5 bases short, with 16 bases between. The V gene's germline CDR1 is SGDLS and CDR2 YYNGEE. CDR3 nucleotides: TGTGCCAGGGATAAAGGGCCGGAGTATGGCTACACCTTC. Translated, it gives CARDKGPEYGYTF. The full variable domain, rest sourced from reference TRBV9 and TRBJ1-2, is DSGVTQTPKHLITATGQRVTLRCSPRSGDLSVYWYQQSLDQGLQFLIQYYNGEERAKGNILERFSAQQFPDLHSELNLSSLELGDSALYFCARDKGPEYGYTFGSGTRLTVV.

The chain is built from TRBV5-1 and TRBJ1-1, with D uncertain. Trimming took 0 bases from V and 4 from J, leaving 16 bases between them. CDR3 size: 16 residues. Per the germline V gene, CDR1 is SGHRS and CDR2 is YFSETQ. The CDR3 loop reads CASSLEGIQSGTEAFF. DNA for the CDR3: TGCGCCAGCAGCTTGGAAGGGATTCAAAGTGGCACTGAAGCTTTCTTT.

The gene calls are TRBV7-6 and TRBJ2-3, with D unclear. Trimming cost V 1 base and J 4 bases, with 9 bases left between them. The CDR3 spans 14 residues. CDR1 and CDR2 from the germline V gene are SGHVS and FNYEAQ. The CDR3: CASSLEGHPDTQYF. In DNA, the CDR3 is TGTGCCAGCAGCTTAGAAGGTCATCCAGATACGCAGTATTTT.

The chain carries TRBV14 and TRBJ2-5; perhaps TRBD2 as D (7 bases). Germline V gene sequence: CDR1 SGHDN, CDR2 FVKESK. The CDR3 runs to 17 residues. Trimming removed 5 bases at V and 2 bases at J, with 21 bases between. The CDR3 DNA is TGTGCCAGCAGCGGTACCTCTCAGGGGAGGGGTCAAGAGACCCAGTACTTC. It codes for CASSGTSQGRGQETQYF.

The V and J genes are TRBV6-9 and TRBJ2-1, with 9 bases identical to TRBD2. The CDR3 length is 18 residues. Germline trimming cut 2 bases from V and 8 bases from J; bases unmatched to any gene: 16. Germline lookup yields CDR1 MNHGY and CDR2 SVAAGI. Here the CDR3 reads CASSYRVWGLAGGDEQFF. CDR3 DNA: TGTGCCAGCAGTTATCGCGTTTGGGGACTAGCAGGAGGGGATGAGCAGTTCTTC.

The chain has TRBV4-2 and TRBJ1-2; no clear D. V was trimmed by 1 base and J by 8 bases, leaving 14 bases between them. Germline V gene lookup returns CDR1 LGHNA and CDR2 YNFKEQ. There are 14 residues in the CDR3. CDR3 protein: CASSQVMTGWGYTF. For the CDR3, the DNA is TGTGCCAGCAGCCAAGTAATGACGGGTTGGGGCTACACCTTC.

On this clone itself: This specimen includes other DNA sequences encoding the same CDR3. The chain is built from TRBV4-1 and TRBJ2-7; D possibly corresponds to TRBD2 (6 bases). CDR1 is MGHRA, CDR2 YSYEKL, per germline. The CDR3 loop spans 14 amino acids. Trimming removed 3 bases at V and 3 bases at J, with 12 bases between. CDR3 DNA sequence: TGCGCCAGCAGCCAGCTAGCGCGAGGCTACGAGCAGTACTTC. Its protein is CASSQLARGYEQYF.

The gene calls are TRBV13 and TRBJ1-5; TRBD1 matches at 9 bases. Trimming at V came to 0 bases and at J to 6 bases, leaving 12 bases not matched to a gene. The CDR3 spans 18 residues. Germline V lookup: CDR1 PRHDT, CDR2 FYEKMQ (reference sequence). CDR3: CASSLGTIYRGRVQPQHF. The CDR3, as DNA: TGTGCCAGCAGCTTAGGGACAATTTACAGGGGGCGGGTTCAGCCCCAGCATTTT.

This chain links TRBV7-9 with TRBJ2-1; 8 bases fit TRBD2. V lost 3 bases, J lost 5 bases, and 6 bases stayed unmatched. The CDR3 consists of 15 residues. Germline V gene sequence: CDR1 SEHNR, CDR2 FQNEAQ (reference sequence). CDR3 sequence reads: CASSFGGAGHNEQFF. The CDR3 DNA is TGTGCCAGCAGCTTCGGGGGGGCCGGCCACAATGAGCAGTTCTTC.

This clone has a single count. Distinct nucleotide sequences in the sample also encode this CDR3. The chain joins TRBV4-1 to TRBJ1-6; a possible D gene is TRBD1 (6 bases). The CDR3 is 14 amino acids. Trimming took 0 bases from V and 9 from J, leaving 9 bases between them. Germline CDR1 MGHRA, CDR2 YSYEKL. The CDR3 loop reads CASSQEGAGSPLHF. The CDR3, as DNA: TGCGCCAGCAGCCAAGAGGGGGCGGGTTCACCCCTCCACTTT.